This T cell receptor (beta chain) stems from a study of cytotoxic CD8 clonotypes in ibrutinib-treated CLL. About the study: The subjects consisted of around eleven relapsed/refractory and around 15 treatment-naive individuals, with approximately 17 IGHV unmutated. Study results and caveats: Clonality went up at ibrutinib response and then declined back toward baseline at progression. Sampling of sustained-remission and progressing patients occurred at differing times.

Some clones are missing from TCRdb's copy, which holds only in-frame ones; the method was immunoSEQ multiplex PCR. Of more than 300,000 clones listed, 70% to 80% were seen once; the top ten hold roughly 7%. Remarks on this clone: Its specificity is unknown.

V shed 0 bases and J shed 1 base, with 7 bases lying between them. The CDR3 runs 15 residues. The germline CDR1 and CDR2 sequences are LGHNA and YNFKEQ. The source was PBMCs, collected before ibrutinib treatment. V and J are TRBV4-2 and TRBJ1-5; D gene ambiguous. The receptor was isolated from a human donor with chronic lymphocytic leukemia. CDR3 in amino acids: CASSQESGSNQPQHF. CDR3 sequence (DNA): TGTGCCAGCAGCCAAGAGTCTGGGAGCAATCAGCCCCAGCATTTT.